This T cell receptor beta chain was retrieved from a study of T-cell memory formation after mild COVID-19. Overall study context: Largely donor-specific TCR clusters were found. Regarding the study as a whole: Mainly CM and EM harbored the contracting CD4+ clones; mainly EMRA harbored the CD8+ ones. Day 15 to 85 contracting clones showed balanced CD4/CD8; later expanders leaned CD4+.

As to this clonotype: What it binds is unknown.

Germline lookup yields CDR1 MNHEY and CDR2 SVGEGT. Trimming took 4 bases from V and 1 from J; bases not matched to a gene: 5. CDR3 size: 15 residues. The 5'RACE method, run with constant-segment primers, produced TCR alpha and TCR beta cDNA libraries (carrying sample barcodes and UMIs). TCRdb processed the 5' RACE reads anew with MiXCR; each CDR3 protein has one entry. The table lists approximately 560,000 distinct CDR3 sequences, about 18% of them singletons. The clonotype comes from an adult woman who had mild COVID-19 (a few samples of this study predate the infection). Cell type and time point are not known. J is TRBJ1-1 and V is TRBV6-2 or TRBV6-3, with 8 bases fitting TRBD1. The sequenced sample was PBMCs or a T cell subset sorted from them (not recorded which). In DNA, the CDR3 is TGTGCCAGCAGTTCCTACGACAGGGGGAACACTGAAGCTTTCTTT. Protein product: CASSSYDRGNTEAFF.